This section outlines one T cell receptor beta chain sequence together with its context. This specimen comes from a study of blood T cell repertoires in COVID-19. Across the whole study: The cDNA or gDNA used as material had been derived from T cells, B-cell-depleted T cells, or PBMCs.

Trimming took 7 bases from V and 5 from J, leaving 14 bases between them. Germline V gene sequence: CDR1 MDHEN, CDR2 SYDVKM. The CDR3 is made up of 14 amino acids. Original analysis: Using reference gene primer amplification, nucleated cell counts were estimated. Profiled with immunoSEQ multiplex PCR; TCRdb holds only in-frame clones, not every one. V and J calls plus clone size are reproduced from that table; the DNA served to infer D and trimming. The data hold some 200,000 clones, with about 81% observed a single time. Sequenced material: peripheral blood. The chain links TRBV28 to TRBJ2-2, with D tentatively TRBD1 (5 bases). This receptor was obtained from a woman between 65 and 79 years old with COVID-19, enrolled during active disease. This chain's CDR3 is CASTLYQGTGELFF. In DNA, the CDR3 is TGTGCCAGCACCCTCTACCAGGGAACCGGGGAGCTGTTTTTT. Based on the CDR3 plus reference TRBV28 and TRBJ2-2, the full variable domain is DVKVTQSSRYLVKRTGEKVFLECVQDMDHENMFWYRQDPGLGLRLIYFSYDVKMKEKGDIPEGYSVSREKKERFSLILESASTNQTSMYLCASTLYQGTGELFFGEGSRLTVL.